One sample yielded the 23 T cell receptor beta chains listed below, sequenced in a study of CD8+CD57+ T cells in acquired aplastic anemia. Patients who underwent sequencing had shown CD8+CD57+ cell expansion by flow cytometry. The study profiled TCR beta VDJ and CDR3 using genomic DNA as template. TCRdb fed the reads into MiXCR, producing one record per CDR3 protein. The sample lists fewer than 250,000 distinct CDR3 sequences, around half occurring once. Sequencing was performed on sorted CD4+, CD8+, or CD8+CD57+ T cells (not recorded which) from PBMCs. The receptors stem from a human donor with aplastic anemia.

This clonotype came up many times. One end of the junction varies from germline; a read error may be responsible. The chain joins TRBV4-1 to TRBJ1-1, with 8 bases matching TRBD1. Germline values: CDR1 MGHRA, CDR2 YSYEKL. The CDR3 runs to 15 residues. CDR3 coding DNA: TGCGCCAGCAGTCAAGGACAGGGTATGAACACTGAAGCTTTCTTT. The encoded protein is CASSQGQGMNTEAFF.

The J gene is TRBJ2-2, the V gene TRBV7-3, with 7 positions matching TRBD1. V shed 0 bases, J shed 6 bases, and the junction held 7 bases outside the gene matches. This CDR3 spans 16 amino acids. Germline assignment: CDR1 SGHTA and CDR2 FQGTGA. The CDR3 bases are TGTGCCAGCAGCTTAACCGGGACAGTACCGCCCGGGGAGCTGTTTTTT. As protein: CASSLTGTVPPGELFF.

The V and J genes are TRBV9 and TRBJ2-1; D unresolved. V lost 4 bases and J 8 bases, leaving 7 bases between the germline ends. Germline V lookup: CDR1 SGDLS, CDR2 YYNGEE. This CDR3 region has 11 residues. The CDR3 DNA reads as TGTGCCAGCAGCTTTGTCGATGAGCAGTTCTTC. Protein product: CASSFVDEQFF.

This clonotype was detected ten times or more. The rearrangement joins TRBV7-2 to TRBJ2-3; no firm D call. Between the trimmed V and J ends, which lost 4 bases and 6 bases, there was a span of 11 bases. CDR3 size: 13 residues. Germline CDR1 SGHTA, CDR2 FQGNSA. The chain's CDR3 is CASSSEAPDTQYF. The CDR3 DNA sequence: TGTGCCAGCAGCTCCGAGGCTCCCGATACGCAGTATTTT.

This clonotype was seen more than once but under ten times. The rearrangement joins TRBV19 to TRBJ2-7; the match to TRBD1 covers 9 bases. This CDR3 region has 13 residues. The trim removed 3 bases at V and 5 bases at J, leaving 2 bases unmatched. CDR1 is LNHDA and CDR2 is SQIVND in the germline V gene (reference sequence). The CDR3 DNA reads TGTGCCAGTAGTATGAACAGGGGGCACGAGCAGTACTTC. Protein sequence: CASSMNRGHEQYF.

The rearrangement joins TRBV3-1 to TRBJ2-7; no firm D call. CDR3 size: 14 residues. Looked up from germline, CDR1 is LGHDT and CDR2 is YNNKEL (reference sequence). V lost 0 bases and J lost 7, with 13 bases in between. The chain's CDR3 is CASSQDRTAPEQYF. The CDR3 DNA is TGTGCCAGCAGCCAAGATCGGACCGCTCCTGAGCAGTACTTC.

V usage is TRBV5-1 and J usage is TRBJ2-7, with 9 positions matching TRBD1. Trimming took 3 bases from V and 3 from J; bases not matched to a gene: 7. The V gene's germline CDR1 is SGHRS and CDR2 YFSETQ. This CDR3 is built from 15 residues. The DNA for the CDR3 is TGCGCCAGCAGCTCCTCCGCGACAGGGGGCTACGAGCAGTACTTC. It yields the protein CASSSSATGGYEQYF. The whole variable domain, remainder taken from reference TRBV5-1 and TRBJ2-7, is KAGVTQTPRYLIKTRGQQVTLSCSPISGHRSVSWYQQTPGQGLQFLFEYFSETQRNKGNFPGRFSGRQFSNSRSEMNVSTLELGDSALYLCASSSSATGGYEQYFGPGTRLTVT.

This clonotype was counted ten times or more. V gene TRBV28 combines with J gene TRBJ1-2; D gene ambiguous. This CDR3 has 13 amino acids. Per the germline V gene, CDR1 is MDHEN and CDR2 is SYDVKM. V gave up 3 bases and J gave up 3 bases, with 8 bases separating them. The CDR3: CASSFPLDYGYTF. CDR3 nucleotides: TGTGCCAGCAGTTTCCCTTTGGACTATGGCTACACCTTC.

This clonotype was counted between two and nine times. A read error is possible here, since a much larger clone lies one base away. The chain carries TRBV7-9 and TRBJ2-1; TRBD2 matches 7 bases. Trimming cost V 5 bases and J 0 bases; bases outside gene matches: 10. This CDR3 contains 17 residues. The germline V gene has CDR1 SEHNR and CDR2 FQNEAQ (reference sequence). The CDR3 coding sequence is TGTGCCAGCAGCCCCGCAGCCGGACTAGGCTCCTACAATGAGCAGTTCTTC. It codes for CASSPAAGLGSYNEQFF.

This clonotype was detected once. The V and J genes are TRBV20-1 and TRBJ2-1, with D uncertain. Per the germline V gene, CDR1 is DFQATT and CDR2 is SNEGSKA (reference sequence). The V end was cut by 5 bases, the J end by 0 bases, with 11 bases between. This CDR3 comprises 14 residues. CDR3 in amino acids: CSAVSESSYNEQFF. The CDR3 bases are TGCAGTGCTGTGAGCGAGAGCTCCTACAATGAGCAGTTCTTC.

This chain links TRBV7-6 with TRBJ2-7; 10 bases are shared with TRBD1. J lost 6 bases, V lost 1 base, and 6 bases had no gene match. Germline values: CDR1 SGHVS, CDR2 FNYEAQ. This CDR3 has 15 residues. The CDR3 bases are TGTGCCAGCAGCTTAGGGACAGGGGGTCAAGGCGAGCAGTACTTC. This encodes CASSLGTGGQGEQYF. Based on the CDR3 plus reference TRBV7-6 and TRBJ2-7, the full variable domain is GAGVSQSPRYKVTKRGQDVALRCDPISGHVSLYWYRQALGQGPEFLTYFNYEAQQDKSGLPNDRFSAERPEGSISTLTIQRTEQRDSAMYRCASSLGTGGQGEQYFGPGTRLTVT.

The chain links TRBV25-1 to TRBJ2-5, with 7 bases identical to TRBD1. Germline V gene data show CDR1 as MGHDK and CDR2 as SYGVNS. The CDR3 sequence is 17 residues long. The trim removed 0 bases at V and 5 bases at J, leaving 12 bases unmatched. The CDR3 DNA reads as TGTGCCAGCAGTGAATATTCTACTGACAGGGAAAAGGAGACCCAGTACTTC. Translation gives CASSEYSTDREKETQYF.

This clonotype was observed at least ten times. J is TRBJ2-7 and V is TRBV4-3, with D tentatively TRBD1 (6 bases). Germline values: CDR1 LGHNA, CDR2 YSLEER. Trimming cost V 3 bases and J 2 bases, with 8 bases left between them. The CDR3 spans 13 residues. In DNA form, the CDR3 reads TGCGCCAGCAGCCAGGACAGTGCCTACGAGCAGTACTTC. Its translation: CASSQDSAYEQYF.

V usage is TRBV2 and J usage is TRBJ2-7; TRBD2 agrees at 13 bases. Germline V CDR1 and CDR2: SNHLY, FYNNEI. V was clipped by 3 bases and J by 7 bases; unmatched bases: 15. CDR3 length: 18 amino acids. The CDR3 sequence: CASSDWATSGRAAHEQYF. DNA of the CDR3: TGTGCCAGCAGTGACTGGGCCACTAGCGGGAGGGCCGCCCATGAGCAGTACTTC.

The V and J genes are TRBV20-1 and TRBJ2-7; 9 nucleotides line up with TRBD1. V gave up 0 bases and J gave up 4 bases; unmatched junction bases: 7. From germline, CDR1 is DFQATT and CDR2 SNEGSKA (reference sequence). The CDR3 runs to 15 residues. The CDR3 nucleotides are TGCAGTGCTAGAGATTTGCCGGGACAGGGATACGAGCAGTACTTC. As protein: CSARDLPGQGYEQYF.

The DNA for the CDR3 is TGTGCCATCAGCTCAGGGGGCGGTGGCTACACCTTC. This gives the protein CAISSGGGGYTF. The V and J genes are TRBV10-3 and TRBJ1-2; TRBD1 aligns across 8 bases. The CDR3 length is 12 residues. J lost 7 bases, V lost 6 bases, and 4 bases had no gene match. CDR1 is ENHRY, CDR2 SYGVKD, per germline.

The J gene is TRBJ1-2, the V gene TRBV7-9; no clear D gene. Looked up from germline, CDR1 is SEHNR and CDR2 is FQNEAQ (reference sequence). The CDR3 is 14 residues long. Trimming pared 5 bases from V and 0 bases from J, leaving 10 bases between. DNA of the CDR3: TGTGCCAGCAGCCCGAATTATCCTAACTATGGCTACACCTTC. Translating it yields CASSPNYPNYGYTF.

This clonotype was picked up many times. CDR3 bases: TGTGCCAGCAGTGAAGCGGCGGAGAGCTCCTACGAGCAGTACTTC. It specifies CASSEAAESSYEQYF. The rearrangement links TRBV6-1 to TRBJ2-7; D remains ambiguous. V was pared by 0 bases and J by 0 bases, with 9 bases between. The CDR3 length is 15 residues. In germline, CDR1 is MNHNS, CDR2 SASEGT.

The J gene is TRBJ1-2, the V gene TRBV4-1; D not resolved. This CDR3 contains 14 residues. Germline CDR1 is MGHRA and CDR2 is YSYEKL. V shed 1 base and J shed 8 bases, with 14 bases lying between them. CDR3: CASSQGLGGPGYTF. DNA of the CDR3: TGCGCCAGCAGCCAAGGACTAGGAGGGCCCGGCTACACCTTC.

This clonotype was seen many times. The rearrangement links TRBV20-1 to TRBJ2-5; D is perhaps TRBD1 or TRBD2 (5 bases each). This CDR3 contains 17 residues. Trimming took off 1 base at V and 8 bases at J, with 26 bases between the two ends. Per germline, CDR1 DFQATT and CDR2 SNEGSKA (reference sequence). The CDR3 DNA reads as TGCAGTGCTAGAGGCGATCGTTTGGGGGAGAACCAAGTCACCCAGTACTTC. It encodes CSARGDRLGENQVTQYF.

J is TRBJ2-7 and V is TRBV19; D is undetermined. Germline-derived CDR1 and CDR2 are LNHDA and SQIVND (reference sequence). The CDR3 is made up of 14 amino acids. Trimming shortened V by 5 bases and J by 6 bases, and 17 bases separated the two germline ends. Here the CDR3 DNA reads TGTGCCAGTAGTCCGACCGTGGCGGACCCCGAGCAGTACGTC. Its translation: CASSPTVADPEQYV.

This clonotype was found many times. This chain links TRBV20-1 with TRBJ2-2; 8 nucleotides align to TRBD1. CDR1 is DFQATT and CDR2 is SNEGSKA in the germline V gene (reference sequence). J was trimmed by 1 base and V by 1 base; bases with no gene match: 5. This CDR3 has 16 residues. The CDR3 loop is CSARGPGTGNTGELFF. As DNA, the CDR3 is TGCAGTGCTAGAGGGCCCGGGACAGGGAACACCGGGGAGCTGTTTTTT.

This clonotype was seen at least ten times. The gene calls are TRBV4-2 and TRBJ2-2; 9 bases line up with TRBD1. This CDR3 spans 15 amino acids. From germline, CDR1 is LGHNA and CDR2 YNFKEQ. J gave up 6 bases and V 3 bases, and 5 bases lay outside the gene matches. CDR3 protein: CASSHRTGEAGELFF. The CDR3 bases are TGTGCCAGCAGCCACCGGACAGGGGAGGCCGGGGAGCTGTTTTTT.